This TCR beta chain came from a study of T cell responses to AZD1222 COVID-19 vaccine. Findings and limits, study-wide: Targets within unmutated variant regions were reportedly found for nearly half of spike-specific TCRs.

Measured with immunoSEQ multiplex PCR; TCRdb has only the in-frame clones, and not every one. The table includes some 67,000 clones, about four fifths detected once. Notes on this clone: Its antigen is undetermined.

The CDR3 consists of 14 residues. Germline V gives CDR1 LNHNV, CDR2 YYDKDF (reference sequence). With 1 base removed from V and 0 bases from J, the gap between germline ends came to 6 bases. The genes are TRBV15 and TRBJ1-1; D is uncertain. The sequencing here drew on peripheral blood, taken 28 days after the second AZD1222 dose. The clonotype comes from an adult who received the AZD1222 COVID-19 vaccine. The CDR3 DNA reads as TGTGCCACCAGCAGAGGTACGATGAACACTGAAGCTTTCTTT. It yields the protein CATSRGTMNTEAFF.